Presented here are 14 T cell receptor beta chains from one specimen sequenced in a study of T cell repertoires in cytomegalovirus infection. TCRdb recomputed calls from the reads with MiXCR, one row per CDR3 protein. The repertoire holds under 850,000 distinct CDR3 sequences, with about a third as singletons. The sample taken for sequencing was PBMCs. The receptors come from a human donor in good health (CMV status not recorded). Some clones in this sample may be carry-over from other donors' samples.

Worth noting for this clonotype: The junction departs from the called germline gene at one end, perhaps through a read error. V gene TRBV7-2 combines with J gene TRBJ2-1; D could derive from TRBD1 or TRBD2 (6 bases each). This CDR3 is 13 amino acids long. In germline, CDR1 is SGHTA, CDR2 FQGNSA. CDR3: CARSQPGANEQFF. In DNA form, the CDR3 reads TGTGCCCGCAGCCAACCGGGGGCGAATGAGCAGTTCTTC.

This sequence joins TRBV7-9 and TRBJ1-1; no reliable D call. Per germline, CDR1 SEHNR and CDR2 FQNEAQ (reference sequence). V was shortened by 2 bases and J by 1 base, with 17 bases between the two germline ends. This CDR3 has 17 residues. CDR3 in amino acids: CASSLTATARGNTEAFF. DNA of the CDR3: TGTGCCAGCAGCTTAACCGCCACGGCCCGGGGGAACACTGAAGCTTTCTTT.

This clonotype was counted a single time. The genes are TRBV20-1 and TRBJ2-2; D might be TRBD1 (5 bases). The CDR3 runs to 14 residues. V shed 3 bases and J shed 5 bases, with 13 bases lying between them. Germline V gene sequence: CDR1 DFQATT, CDR2 SNEGSKA (reference sequence). The CDR3 bases are TGCAGTGCTAGTTTCAACCAGGGAACCGGGGAGCTGTTTTTT. It translates to CSASFNQGTGELFF.

This rearrangement joins TRBV28 to TRBJ2-2, with unresolved D. The V and J ends lost 1 base and 6 bases respectively, with 6 bases between them. The CDR3 extends over 13 amino acids. Germline CDR1 reads MDHEN; CDR2 reads SYDVKM. CDR3: CASSLSPPGELFF. The CDR3 DNA is TGTGCCAGCAGTTTATCACCCCCCGGGGAGCTGTTTTTT.

The chain has TRBV28 and TRBJ1-2, with 10 bases aligning to TRBD1. With V trimmed by 2 bases and J by 8 bases, 11 bases remained unmatched. The CDR3 has 16 amino acids. Germline assignment: CDR1 MDHEN and CDR2 SYDVKM. CDR3 sequence reads: CASSLQGQGSSRGYTF. In nucleotides, the CDR3 is TGTGCCAGCAGTTTACAGGGACAGGGGTCTTCAAGGGGCTACACCTTC.

CDR3 amino acids: CASTYRGGNQPQHF. In DNA, the CDR3 is TGTGCCAGCACATACAGGGGGGGCAATCAGCCCCAGCATTTT. The rearrangement joins TRBV28 to TRBJ1-5; 8 bases fit TRBD1. The germline gives CDR1 MDHEN, CDR2 SYDVKM. V lost 7 bases, J lost 2 bases, and 4 bases stayed unmatched. This CDR3 has 14 amino acids.

This clonotype was recorded a few times. The chain uses TRBV7-6 and TRBJ1-1, with no clear D. Germline CDR1 SGHVS, CDR2 FNYEAQ. This CDR3 contains 13 residues. Trimming left V 5 bases short and J 8 bases short, with 15 bases between. This chain's CDR3 is CASSDQGSGEAFF. The CDR3 region has the DNA TGTGCCAGCAGCGACCAAGGCTCGGGGGAAGCTTTCTTT.

V usage is TRBV28 and J usage is TRBJ1-2, with 7 bases that match TRBD1. Germline V gene lookup returns CDR1 MDHEN and CDR2 SYDVKM. The CDR3 runs to 14 residues. The V gene end was trimmed by 6 bases and the J gene end by 6 bases; junction bases not matched to a gene: 10. The CDR3 DNA follows: TGTGCCAGCAGCTTCGAAGGGGGCGCCCATGGCTACACCTTC. Amino acids: CASSFEGGAHGYTF.

This chain links TRBV12-3 or TRBV12-4 with TRBJ1-4, with 9 bases that match TRBD1. This CDR3 contains 15 residues. V lost 1 base and J lost 8; bases outside the gene matches: 5. The CDR3 DNA reads TGTGCCAGCAGTTTAGAGGGACAGGGCGGCGAAAAACTGTTTTTT. This sequence encodes CASSLEGQGGEKLFF.

The table lists this clonotype with a few counts. The V and J genes are TRBV7-6 and TRBJ1-2; 10 bases are shared with TRBD1. CDR3 size: 15 residues. V lost 5 bases to trimming and J lost 4 bases; unmatched junction nucleotides: 7. CDR1 is SGHVS and CDR2 is FNYEAQ in the germline V gene. As DNA, the CDR3 is TGTGCCAGCAGCGTAGGGACAGGGGTTGTCTATGGCTACACCTTC. This codes for CASSVGTGVVYGYTF.

This chain connects TRBV20-1 to TRBJ2-5; 9 bases map to TRBD1. With V trimmed by 0 bases and J by 4 bases, 3 bases remained unmatched. The CDR3 contains 14 residues. Per germline, CDR1 DFQATT and CDR2 SNEGSKA (reference sequence). The CDR3 DNA reads as TGCAGTGCTAGAGAGACAGGGGGTGGAGAGACCCAGTACTTC. As protein: CSARETGGGETQYF.

V and J are TRBV19 and TRBJ1-2, with 7 bases lining up with TRBD1. V lost 5 bases to trimming and J lost 5 bases; unmatched junction nucleotides: 17. Looked up from germline, CDR1 is LNHDA and CDR2 is SQIVND (reference sequence). The CDR3 has 17 amino acids. Written as DNA, the CDR3 is TGTGCCAGTAGTCCCCGGGACAGCTCCCTCGGCGGGTATGGCTACACCTTC. Translated, it gives CASSPRDSSLGGYGYTF.

V is TRBV7-8 and J is TRBJ1-1; D gene ambiguous. With 4 bases removed from V and 1 base from J, the gap between germline ends came to 10 bases. Germline values: CDR1 SGHVS, CDR2 FQNEAQ. There are 14 residues in the CDR3. CDR3 in amino acids: CASSSKKENTEAFF. CDR3 nucleotide sequence: TGTGCCAGCAGCTCAAAGAAGGAGAACACTGAAGCTTTCTTT.

This clonotype has only a few counts. This sequence joins TRBV7-9 and TRBJ2-2; the match to TRBD1 covers 7 bases. This CDR3 comprises 16 residues. Per germline, CDR1 SEHNR and CDR2 FQNEAQ (reference sequence). Germline trimming cut 1 base from V and 7 bases from J; bases unmatched to any gene: 9. CDR3 sequence reads: CASSLDPGQSYGELFF. CDR3 bases: TGTGCCAGCAGCTTAGACCCGGGACAGTCCTACGGGGAGCTGTTTTTT.